Presented here are 26 T cell receptor beta chains from one specimen sequenced in a study. One entry per CDR3 protein results from TCRdb running MiXCR on the 5' RACE reads. The sample consists of about 62,000 distinct CDR3 sequences, around 30% of them appearing once. Sequenced input: tumor-infiltrating naive CD4+ T cells sorted from the breast tumor. This sample's subset: naive CD4+ T cells, CD4+CD45RA+CD25-. The receptors shown here come from a female donor with breast cancer.

This clonotype showed up just a few times. The rearrangement uses TRBV4-3 and TRBJ1-2, with D unclear. The V gene lost 8 bases and the J gene lost 0 bases, with 13 bases spanning the gap. The CDR3 totals 14 residues. Germline CDR1 LGHNA, CDR2 YSLEER. The CDR3 bases are TGCGCCAGCGGCCCCTGGCCCGCTAACTATGGCTACACCTTC. Translation gives CASGPWPANYGYTF.

This clonotype was seen a handful of times. The chain uses TRBV30 and TRBJ2-2, with 13 positions matching TRBD2. Germline V CDR1 and CDR2: GTSNPN, SVGIG (reference sequence). This CDR3 region has 16 residues. Trimming removed 0 bases from V and 5 bases from J; junction bases left unmatched: 3. The CDR3 here is CAWSVLAGGPTGELFF. CDR3 in DNA: TGTGCCTGGAGTGTACTAGCGGGGGGGCCAACCGGGGAGCTGTTTTTT.

The rearrangement links TRBV29-1 to TRBJ2-3, with 9 bases identical to TRBD2. The CDR3 sequence is 15 residues long. The germline CDR1 and CDR2 sequences are SQVTM and ANQGSEA. V lost 4 bases and J lost 3; bases outside the gene matches: 8. In DNA, the CDR3 is TGCAGCGTTGGTGGGGGACTAGCCGGTACAGATACGCAGTATTTT. As protein: CSVGGGLAGTDTQYF.

Only a few counts were recorded for this clonotype. V is TRBV4-2 and J is TRBJ2-2; 8 nucleotides agree with TRBD1. The CDR3 is 16 amino acids. CDR1 is LGHNA and CDR2 is YNFKEQ in the germline V gene. Losses at the gene ends were 1 base for V and 5 bases for J; bases not matched to a gene: 6. As DNA, the CDR3 is TGTGCCAGCAGCCAAGCGGTGACAGGGGATACCGGGGAGCTGTTTTTT. Translating it yields CASSQAVTGDTGELFF.

As concerns this clonotype: This is likely a read error, given that the CDR3 carries no conserved phenylalanine or tryptophan at its end. The limits of the CDR3 on the DNA are not certain, so only TCRdb's listed CDR3 is given. This chain joins TRBV4-1 and TRBJ2-7; the table calls TRBD2, which could not be checked here. From germline, CDR1 is MGHRA and CDR2 YSYEKL. With termini counted, the CDR3 has 9 amino acids. The CDR3 here is CASSQDPSG.

In regard to this clonotype: A much bigger clone sits one base away, suggesting this may be a read error. The V gene is TRBV7-2, the J gene TRBJ2-4; 8 nucleotides agree with TRBD1. V was clipped by 5 bases and J by 1 base; unmatched bases: 10. The CDR3 sequence is 17 residues long. The germline V gene encodes CDR1 SGHTA and CDR2 FQGNSA. The CDR3 sequence: CASSNRDRRLAKNIQYF. The CDR3 region has the DNA TGTGCCAGCAGCAATAGGGACAGGAGGTTGGCCAAAAACATTCAGTACTTC. The full variable domain, with the rest looked up from reference TRBV7-2 and TRBJ2-4, is GAGVSQSPSNKVTEKGKDVELRCDPISGHTALYWYRQSLGQGLEFLIYFQGNSAPDKSGLPSDRFSAERTGGSVSTLTIQRTQQEDSAVYLCASSNRDRRLAKNIQYFGAGTRLSVL.

This clonotype was counted a few times. The V call is TRBV5-1, the J call TRBJ1-5, with D possibly matching TRBD1 (6 bases). CDR3 length equals 14 residues. The germline V gene encodes CDR1 SGHRS and CDR2 YFSETQ. Trimming took 0 bases from V and 4 from J, leaving 8 bases between them. The CDR3 sequence is CASSLEGGNQPQHF. The CDR3 DNA reads as TGCGCCAGCAGCTTGGAAGGGGGGAATCAGCCCCAGCATTTT.

The chain carries TRBV5-4 and TRBJ2-5; TRBD2 aligns across 8 bases. Germline trimming cut 7 bases from V and 1 base from J; bases unmatched to any gene: 9. This CDR3 has 15 amino acids. CDR1 and CDR2 (germline): SGHNT, YYREEE (reference sequence). The CDR3 region is CASGPGGGTQETQYF. The CDR3 region has the DNA TGTGCCAGCGGCCCCGGGGGGGGGACCCAAGAGACCCAGTACTTC. The full variable domain, with the rest looked up from reference TRBV5-4 and TRBJ2-5, is ETGVTQSPTHLIKTRGQQVTLRCSSQSGHNTVSWYQQALGQGPQFIFQYYREEENGRGNFPPRFSGLQFPNYSSELNVNALELDDSALYLCASGPGGGTQETQYFGPGTRLLVL.

This clonotype was counted at least ten times. CDR3 protein: CASSYSWTRSSYEQYF. CDR3 DNA: TGTGCCAGCAGTTACTCCTGGACAAGGAGCTCCTACGAGCAGTACTTC. The chain is built from TRBV6-2 or TRBV6-3 and TRBJ2-7; tentatively, D is TRBD1 (5 bases). Germline CDR1 reads MNHEY; CDR2 reads SVGEGT. Trimming left V 0 bases short and J 0 bases short, with 12 bases between. The CDR3 contains 16 residues.

This clonotype was recorded a few times. This chain joins TRBV7-3 and TRBJ1-1; D not resolved. From germline, CDR1 is SGHTA and CDR2 FQGTGA. V lost 5 bases and J lost 1, with 11 bases in between. CDR3 length: 14 residues. The CDR3 spells CASSLLGGNTEAFF. Here the CDR3 DNA reads TGTGCCAGCAGCCTCCTGGGAGGGAACACTGAAGCTTTCTTT.

Turning to this clonotype: One end of the junction fails to match germline, which may point to a read error. The genes are TRBV20-1 and TRBJ2-5, with TRBD1 as a possible D gene (8 bases). The CDR3 totals 15 residues. Per the germline V gene, CDR1 is DFQATT and CDR2 is SNEGSKA (reference sequence). The CDR3 DNA follows: TGCAGCGCTAGACTCAATAACAGGGGGGGTTTGGCCCAGTACTTC. Amino acids: CSARLNNRGGLAQYF.

V gene TRBV28 combines with J gene TRBJ1-6; no definite D call. V was pared by 7 bases and J by 11 bases, with 18 bases between. CDR1 is MDHEN, CDR2 SYDVKM, per germline. The CDR3 is 14 residues long. CDR3 loop: CASKNEGWNPPLHF. In nucleotides, the CDR3 is TGTGCCAGCAAAAATGAGGGCTGGAATCCACCCCTCCACTTT.

The V call is TRBV7-2, the J call TRBJ2-7; weak D call: TRBD1 (6 bases). Trimming removed 2 bases at V and 6 bases at J, with 17 bases between. The CDR3 is made up of 15 amino acids. Germline CDR1 reads SGHTA; CDR2 reads FQGNSA. The CDR3 region is CASSLTAGTRTEQYF. CDR3 nucleotides: TGTGCCAGCAGCTTAACAGCCGGGACAAGGACCGAGCAGTACTTC. Combining the CDR3 with reference TRBV7-2 and TRBJ2-7 gives the whole variable domain GAGVSQSPSNKVTEKGKDVELRCDPISGHTALYWYRQSLGQGLEFLIYFQGNSAPDKSGLPSDRFSAERTGGSVSTLTIQRTQQEDSAVYLCASSLTAGTRTEQYFGPGTRLTVT.

V usage is TRBV12-3 or TRBV12-4 and J usage is TRBJ1-5; the D gene is possibly TRBD1 (6 bases). V was cut by 5 bases and J by 3 bases, with 8 bases left in between. CDR3 length equals 13 residues. CDR3 DNA sequence: TGTGCCAGCAGTACAGGGCCCAATCAGCCCCAGCATTTT. Translation: CASSTGPNQPQHF.

The rearrangement joins TRBV6-1 to TRBJ2-7; 7 nucleotides align to TRBD2. Trimming removed 0 bases from V and 5 bases from J; junction bases left unmatched: 1. CDR1 and CDR2 (germline): MNHNS, SASEGT. The CDR3 spans 13 residues. The CDR3 spells CASSEAGRDEQYF. The CDR3 DNA reads as TGTGCCAGCAGTGAAGCTGGGAGGGACGAGCAGTACTTC.

The chain is built from TRBV20-1 and TRBJ2-7; TRBD2 matches at 8 bases. The CDR3 runs 15 residues. V lost 2 bases, J lost 0 bases, and 6 bases stayed unmatched. Germline CDR1 reads DFQATT; CDR2 reads SNEGSKA (reference sequence). CDR3 nucleotide sequence: TGCAGTGCTAGACCGTGGCGGGGGGTCTCCTACGAGCAGTACTTC. The encoded protein is CSARPWRGVSYEQYF.

Remarks on this clonotype: Relative to the germline gene, one junction end is altered; a read error may explain this. The V and J genes are TRBV7-8 and TRBJ2-1; TRBD1 matches at 7 bases. The CDR3 runs to 17 residues. Germline CDR1 reads SGHVS; CDR2 reads FQNEAQ. The CDR3 DNA reads TGTGCCAGCAGCTTAGCCGCAGGACAGGCTACTAACAATAAGCAGTTCTTC. This codes for CASSLAAGQATNNKQFF.

The genes are TRBV5-1 and TRBJ2-5, with D perhaps matching TRBD2 (6 bases). Germline-derived CDR1 and CDR2 are SGHRS and YFSETQ. The V end lost 4 bases, the J end lost 5 bases, and 9 bases lay between the germline ends. The CDR3 loop spans 12 amino acids. CDR3: CASSTGGETQYF. As DNA, the CDR3 is TGCGCCAGCAGCACTGGGGGGGAGACCCAGTACTTC. Using reference TRBV5-1 and TRBJ2-5 for the parts outside the CDR3, the full variable domain is KAGVTQTPRYLIKTRGQQVTLSCSPISGHRSVSWYQQTPGQGLQFLFEYFSETQRNKGNFPGRFSGRQFSNSRSEMNVSTLELGDSALYLCASSTGGETQYFGPGTRLLVL.

The chain links TRBV6-5 to TRBJ1-1; 9 positions agree with TRBD1. V dropped 5 bases and J dropped 10; count of bases not matched to a gene: 8. The CDR3 is 13 residues long. Per the germline V gene, CDR1 is MNHEY and CDR2 is SVGAGI. The DNA for the CDR3 is TGTGCCAGCAGTAACCAACAGGGGGCCAGAGCTTTCTTT. Protein product: CASSNQQGARAFF.

The table lists this clonotype with many counts. V and J are TRBV6-1 and TRBJ2-1; 9 bases are a match to TRBD2. Germline values: CDR1 MNHNS, CDR2 SASEGT. V dropped 4 bases and J dropped 4; count of bases not matched to a gene: 5. The CDR3 spans 15 residues. The CDR3 DNA follows: TGTGCCAGCAGTGTGAATAGCGGGGGATACAATGAGCAGTTCTTC. This gives the protein CASSVNSGGYNEQFF.

The chain is built from TRBV30 and TRBJ1-6; possible D gene TRBD1, 6 bases. Looked up from germline, CDR1 is GTSNPN and CDR2 is SVGIG (reference sequence). Trimming shortened V by 5 bases and J by 7 bases, and 12 bases separated the two germline ends. The CDR3 extends over 13 amino acids. The CDR3 loop reads CAWGGGANSPLHF. The CDR3 coding sequence is TGTGCCTGGGGAGGGGGGGCGAATTCACCCCTCCACTTT.

Many counts were recorded for this clonotype. V and J are TRBV5-1 and TRBJ1-2, with TRBD1 matching over 9 bases. Unmatched junction bases numbered 23, after V lost 4 bases and J lost 7 bases. Germline CDR1 is SGHRS and CDR2 is YFSETQ. There are 19 residues in the CDR3. The CDR3 sequence is CASSNAGTGMRSGAGGYTF. The DNA for the CDR3 is TGCGCCAGCAGCAACGCCGGGACAGGGATGAGGTCCGGGGCCGGTGGCTACACCTTC.

This clonotype was seen at least ten times. V and J are TRBV20-1 and TRBJ1-1, with 8 bases that match TRBD1. Germline CDR1 is DFQATT and CDR2 is SNEGSKA (reference sequence). The CDR3 is made up of 16 amino acids. V lost 0 bases to trimming and J lost 3 bases; unmatched junction nucleotides: 9. The CDR3 nucleotides are TGCAGTGCTAGAGAGCAGGGGGCGGGTAGTCACACTGAAGCTTTCTTT. This encodes CSAREQGAGSHTEAFF.

Turning to this clonotype: The germline gene is not matched at one end of the junction; a read error may be the cause. Written as DNA, the CDR3 is TGTGCCAGCAGCCCTCCCAATTCACCCCTCCCCTTT. Protein sequence: CASSPPNSPLPF. The chain combines TRBV9 with TRBJ1-6; no clear D. CDR3 length: 12 residues. The germline V gene has CDR1 SGDLS and CDR2 YYNGEE.

On this clonotype: A single base separates this from a much larger clone, so it may be a read error. The chain uses TRBV9 and TRBJ2-7; 12 bases are a match to TRBD2. The CDR3 runs to 16 residues. Germline V gene lookup returns CDR1 SGDLS and CDR2 YYNGEE. The CDR3 here is CASSFHGTSGPYERYF. The CDR3, as DNA: TGTGCCAGCAGCTTCCACGGGACTAGCGGGCCCTACGAGCGGTACTTC. Supplemented by reference TRBV9 and TRBJ2-7, the full variable domain reads DSGVTQTPKHLITATGQRVTLRCSPRSGDLSVYWYQQSLDQGLQFLIQYYNGEERAKGNILERFSAQQFPDLHSELNLSSLELGDSALYFCASSFHGTSGPYERYFGPGTRLTVT.

V and J are TRBV7-3 and TRBJ2-3; no firm D call. The V gene's germline CDR1 is SGHTA and CDR2 FQGTGA. The V gene lost 4 bases and the J gene lost 1 base, with 15 bases spanning the gap. The CDR3 covers 16 residues. The CDR3 protein is CASSSIPYGGTDTQYF. CDR3 bases: TGTGCCAGCAGCTCGATCCCATATGGCGGCACAGATACGCAGTATTTT. The whole variable domain, filled in from reference TRBV7-3 and TRBJ2-3, reads GAGVSQTPSNKVTEKGKYVELRCDPISGHTALYWYRQSLGQGPEFLIYFQGTGAADDSGLPNDRFFAVRPEGSVSTLKIQRTERGDSAVYLCASSSIPYGGTDTQYFGPGTRLTVL.